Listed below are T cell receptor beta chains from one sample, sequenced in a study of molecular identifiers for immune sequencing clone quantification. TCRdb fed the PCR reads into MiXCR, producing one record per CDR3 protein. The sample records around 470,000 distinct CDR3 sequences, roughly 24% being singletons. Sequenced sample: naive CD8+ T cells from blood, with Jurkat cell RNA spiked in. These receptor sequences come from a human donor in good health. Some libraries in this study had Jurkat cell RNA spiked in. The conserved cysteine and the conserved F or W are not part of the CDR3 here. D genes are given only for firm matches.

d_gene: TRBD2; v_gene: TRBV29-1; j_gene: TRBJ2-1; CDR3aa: SVERGLAGGIGQEQF
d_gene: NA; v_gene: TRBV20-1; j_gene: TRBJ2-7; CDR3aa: SAPQGASGGSVCEQY
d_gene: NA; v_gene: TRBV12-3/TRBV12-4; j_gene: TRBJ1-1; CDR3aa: ASSLAGLLREAF
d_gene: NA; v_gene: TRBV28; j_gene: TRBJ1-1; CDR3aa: ASSWRGKTNTEAF
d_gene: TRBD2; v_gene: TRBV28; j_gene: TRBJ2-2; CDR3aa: ASSLGLAVGELF
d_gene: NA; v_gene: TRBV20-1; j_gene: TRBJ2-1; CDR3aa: SARRRRTADSYNEQF
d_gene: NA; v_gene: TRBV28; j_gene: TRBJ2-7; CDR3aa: ASSPQVYEQY
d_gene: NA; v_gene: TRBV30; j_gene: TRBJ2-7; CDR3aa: AWSAVEYAEQY
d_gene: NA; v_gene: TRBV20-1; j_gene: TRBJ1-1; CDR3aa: SARDIAGYTEAF
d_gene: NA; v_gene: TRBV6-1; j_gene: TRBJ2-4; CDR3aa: ASSENEFAGGNIQY
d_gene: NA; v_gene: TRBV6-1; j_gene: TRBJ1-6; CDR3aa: ASTPGGSYNSPLH
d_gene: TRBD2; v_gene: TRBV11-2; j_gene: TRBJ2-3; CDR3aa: ASSGLGREGYSTDTQY
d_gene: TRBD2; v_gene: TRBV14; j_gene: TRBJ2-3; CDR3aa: ASSQWTSGTDTQY
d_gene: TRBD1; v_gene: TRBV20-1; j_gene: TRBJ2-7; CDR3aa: SARGTGRPSYEQY
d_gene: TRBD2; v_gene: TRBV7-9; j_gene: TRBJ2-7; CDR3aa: ASSSGTGGTSGSEQY
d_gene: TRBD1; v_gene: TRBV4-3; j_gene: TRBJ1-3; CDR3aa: ASSLGQGFNIGNTIY
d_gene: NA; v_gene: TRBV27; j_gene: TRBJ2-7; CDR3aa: ASSLTISGSDYEQY
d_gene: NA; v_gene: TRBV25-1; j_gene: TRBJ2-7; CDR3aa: ASSEVGSYEQY
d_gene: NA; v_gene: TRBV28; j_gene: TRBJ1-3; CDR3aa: ASSTTPSGNTIY
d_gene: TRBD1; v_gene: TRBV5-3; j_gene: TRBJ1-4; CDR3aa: ASSRQTGGLSANEKLF
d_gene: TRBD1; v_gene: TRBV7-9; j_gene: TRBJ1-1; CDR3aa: ASTITWGQTNTEAF
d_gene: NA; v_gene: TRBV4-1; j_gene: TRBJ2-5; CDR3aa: ASSHPLGRETQY
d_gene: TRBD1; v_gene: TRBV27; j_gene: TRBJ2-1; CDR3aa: ASKGTGSLNEQF
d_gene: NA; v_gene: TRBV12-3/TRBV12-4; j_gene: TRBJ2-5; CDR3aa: ASSLSLTDRSEETQY
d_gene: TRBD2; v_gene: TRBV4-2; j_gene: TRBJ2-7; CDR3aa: ASSQGVASGYEQY
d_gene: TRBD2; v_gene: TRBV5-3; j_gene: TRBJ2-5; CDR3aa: ASSFGGGNQGTQY